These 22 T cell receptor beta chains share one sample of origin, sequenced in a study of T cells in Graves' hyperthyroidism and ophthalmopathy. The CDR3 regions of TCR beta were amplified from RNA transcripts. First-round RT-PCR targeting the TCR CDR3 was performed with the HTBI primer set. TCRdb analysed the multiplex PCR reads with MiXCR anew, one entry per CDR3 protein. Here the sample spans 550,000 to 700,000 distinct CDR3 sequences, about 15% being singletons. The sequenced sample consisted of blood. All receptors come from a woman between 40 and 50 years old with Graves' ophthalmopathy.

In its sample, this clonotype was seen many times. The CDR3, as DNA: TGCGCCAGCAGCCCGGAAGCGGGAGGGACCGGGGAGCTGTTTTTT. Its translation: CASSPEAGGTGELFF. The chain joins TRBV5-1 to TRBJ2-2, with 10 bases that match TRBD2. The germline gives CDR1 SGHRS, CDR2 YFSETQ. V shed 4 bases, J shed 5 bases, and the junction held 5 bases outside the gene matches. CDR3 length: 15 residues. The whole variable domain, remainder taken from reference TRBV5-1 and TRBJ2-2, is KAGVTQTPRYLIKTRGQQVTLSCSPISGHRSVSWYQQTPGQGLQFLFEYFSETQRNKGNFPGRFSGRQFSNSRSEMNVSTLELGDSALYLCASSPEAGGTGELFFGEGSRLTVL.

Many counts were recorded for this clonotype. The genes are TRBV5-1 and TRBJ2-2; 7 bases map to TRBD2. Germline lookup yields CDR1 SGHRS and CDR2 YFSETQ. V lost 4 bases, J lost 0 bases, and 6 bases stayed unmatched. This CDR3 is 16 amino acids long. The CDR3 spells CASSHRLAANTGELFF. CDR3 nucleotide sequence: TGCGCCAGCAGCCACCGACTAGCCGCGAACACCGGGGAGCTGTTTTTT.

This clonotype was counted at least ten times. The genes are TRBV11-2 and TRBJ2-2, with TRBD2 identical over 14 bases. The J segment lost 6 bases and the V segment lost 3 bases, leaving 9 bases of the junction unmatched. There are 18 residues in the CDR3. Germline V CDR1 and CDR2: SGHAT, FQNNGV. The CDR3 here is CASSFQGLAGEFAGELFF. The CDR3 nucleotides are TGTGCCAGCAGCTTCCAGGGACTAGCGGGAGAGTTCGCCGGGGAGCTGTTTTTT.

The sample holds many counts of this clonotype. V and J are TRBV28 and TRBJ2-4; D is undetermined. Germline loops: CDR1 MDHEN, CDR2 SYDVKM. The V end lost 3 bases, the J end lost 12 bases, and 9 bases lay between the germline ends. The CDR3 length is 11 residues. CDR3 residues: CASSFYGTQYF. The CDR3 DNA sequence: TGTGCCAGCAGTTTCTACGGTACTCAGTACTTC.

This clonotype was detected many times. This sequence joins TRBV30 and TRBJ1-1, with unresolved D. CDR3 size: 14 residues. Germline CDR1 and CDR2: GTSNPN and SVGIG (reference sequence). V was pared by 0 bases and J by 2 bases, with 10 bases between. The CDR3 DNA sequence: TGTGCCTGGAGTGTAACCAGAAGAAACACTGAAGCTTTCTTT. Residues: CAWSVTRRNTEAFF.

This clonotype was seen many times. The CDR3 region is CASSVVSGELFF. The CDR3, as DNA: TGTGCCAGCAGCGTAGTAAGCGGGGAGCTGTTTTTT. The rearrangement links TRBV9 to TRBJ2-2; no firm D call. Trimming pared 0 bases from V and 7 bases from J, leaving 4 bases between. CDR1 SGDLS and CDR2 YYNGEE come from the germline V gene. CDR3 length: 12 residues.

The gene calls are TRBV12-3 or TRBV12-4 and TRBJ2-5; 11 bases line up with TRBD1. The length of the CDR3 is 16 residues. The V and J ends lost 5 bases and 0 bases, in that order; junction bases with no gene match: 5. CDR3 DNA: TGTGCCAGCAGTGGGACAGGGGGACCGTACCAAGAGACCCAGTACTTC. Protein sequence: CASSGTGGPYQETQYF.

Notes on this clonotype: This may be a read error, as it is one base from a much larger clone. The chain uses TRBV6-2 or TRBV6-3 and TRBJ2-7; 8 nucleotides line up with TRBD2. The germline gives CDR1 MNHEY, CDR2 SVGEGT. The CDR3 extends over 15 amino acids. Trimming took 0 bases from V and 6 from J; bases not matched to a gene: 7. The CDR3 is CASSYSSGNWAEQYF. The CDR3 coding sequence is TGTGCCAGCAGTTACTCTAGCGGGAACTGGGCCGAGCAGTACTTC.

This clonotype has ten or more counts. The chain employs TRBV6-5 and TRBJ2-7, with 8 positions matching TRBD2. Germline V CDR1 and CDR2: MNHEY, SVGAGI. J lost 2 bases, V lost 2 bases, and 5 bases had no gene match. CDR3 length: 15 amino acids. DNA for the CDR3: TGTGCCAGCAGTTACCGGCTTAGCGGGACCTACGAGCAGTACTTC. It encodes CASSYRLSGTYEQYF.

CDR3 in amino acids: CASSGNRGDEAFF. The CDR3 DNA sequence: TGTGCCAGCAGTGGGAACAGGGGGGATGAAGCTTTCTTT. The gene calls are TRBV6-4 and TRBJ1-1; 8 nucleotides line up with TRBD1. Germline V CDR1 and CDR2: MRHNA, SNTAGT. V shed 4 bases and J 7 bases; nucleotides not matched to a gene: 5. The CDR3 totals 13 residues.

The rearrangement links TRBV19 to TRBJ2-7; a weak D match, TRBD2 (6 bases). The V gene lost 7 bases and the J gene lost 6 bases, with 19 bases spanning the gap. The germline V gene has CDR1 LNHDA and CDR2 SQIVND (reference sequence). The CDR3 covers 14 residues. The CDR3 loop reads CASNNHPSAGEQYF. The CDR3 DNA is TGTGCCAGTAACAACCACCCCTCAGCGGGCGAGCAGTACTTC.

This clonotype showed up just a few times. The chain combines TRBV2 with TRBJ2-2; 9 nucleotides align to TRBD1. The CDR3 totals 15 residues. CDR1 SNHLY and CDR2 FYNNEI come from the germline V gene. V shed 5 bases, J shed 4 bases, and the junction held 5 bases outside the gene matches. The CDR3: CASSIQGAVTGELFF. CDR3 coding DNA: TGTGCCAGCAGTATACAGGGGGCGGTCACCGGGGAGCTGTTTTTT.

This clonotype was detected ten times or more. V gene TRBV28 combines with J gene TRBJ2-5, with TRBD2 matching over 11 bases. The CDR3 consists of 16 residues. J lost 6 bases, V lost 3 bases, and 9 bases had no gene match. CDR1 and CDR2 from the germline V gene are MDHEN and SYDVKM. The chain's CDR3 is CASSFERLAGWKTQYF. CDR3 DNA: TGTGCCAGCAGTTTTGAACGACTAGCGGGGTGGAAGACCCAGTACTTC.

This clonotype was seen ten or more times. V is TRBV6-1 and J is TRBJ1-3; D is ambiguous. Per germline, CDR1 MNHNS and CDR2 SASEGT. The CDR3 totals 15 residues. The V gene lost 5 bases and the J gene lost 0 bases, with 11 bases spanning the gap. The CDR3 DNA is TGTGCCAGCAGTCGTAGACTCCCCTCTGGAAACACCATATATTTT. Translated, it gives CASSRRLPSGNTIYF.

CDR3 amino acids: CASSPGTGGTTKNIQYF. The CDR3 bases are TGTGCCAGCAGCCCGGGAACAGGGGGCACGACCAAAAACATTCAGTACTTC. The genes are TRBV12-3 or TRBV12-4 and TRBJ2-4; 9 positions match TRBD1. The CDR3 covers 17 residues. The J segment lost 2 bases and the V segment lost 6 bases, leaving 11 bases of the junction unmatched.

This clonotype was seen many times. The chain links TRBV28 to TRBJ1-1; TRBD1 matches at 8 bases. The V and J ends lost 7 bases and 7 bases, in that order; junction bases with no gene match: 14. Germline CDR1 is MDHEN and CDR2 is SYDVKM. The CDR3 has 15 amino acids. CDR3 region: CASTGGPQGAVEAFF. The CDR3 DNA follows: TGTGCCAGCACTGGAGGACCCCAGGGGGCGGTTGAAGCTTTCTTT.

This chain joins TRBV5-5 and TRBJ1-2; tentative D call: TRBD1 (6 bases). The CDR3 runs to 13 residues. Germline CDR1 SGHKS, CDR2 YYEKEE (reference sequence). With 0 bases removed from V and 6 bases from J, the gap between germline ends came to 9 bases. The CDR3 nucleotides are TGTGCCAGCAGCTTGGTCTCAGGGGATGGCTACACCTTC. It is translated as CASSLVSGDGYTF.

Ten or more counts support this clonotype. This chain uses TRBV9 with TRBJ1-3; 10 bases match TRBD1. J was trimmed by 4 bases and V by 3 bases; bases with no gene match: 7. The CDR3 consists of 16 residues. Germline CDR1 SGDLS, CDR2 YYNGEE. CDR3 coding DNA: TGTGCCAGCAGCGCCGGACAGGGGGTGGTCGGAAACACCATATATTTT. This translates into CASSAGQGVVGNTIYF.

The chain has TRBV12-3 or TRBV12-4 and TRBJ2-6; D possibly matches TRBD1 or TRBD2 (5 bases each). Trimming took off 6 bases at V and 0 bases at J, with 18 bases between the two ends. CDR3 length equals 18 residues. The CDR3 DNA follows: TGTGCCAGCAGCAAGATCGGGACGAACCCCTCTGGGGCCAACGTCCTGACTTTC. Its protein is CASSKIGTNPSGANVLTF.

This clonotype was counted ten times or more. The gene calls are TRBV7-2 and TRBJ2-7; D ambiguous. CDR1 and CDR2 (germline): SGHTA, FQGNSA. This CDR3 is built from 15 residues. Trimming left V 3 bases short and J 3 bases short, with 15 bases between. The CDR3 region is CASSFSGRFGYEQYF. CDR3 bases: TGTGCCAGCAGCTTTTCCGGAAGGTTCGGCTACGAGCAGTACTTC.

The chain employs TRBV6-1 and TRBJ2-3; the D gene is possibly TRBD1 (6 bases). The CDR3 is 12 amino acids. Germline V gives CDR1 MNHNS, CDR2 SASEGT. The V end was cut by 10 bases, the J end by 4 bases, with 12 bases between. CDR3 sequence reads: CATQGTADTQYF. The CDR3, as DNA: TGTGCCACTCAGGGGACGGCAGATACGCAGTATTTT.

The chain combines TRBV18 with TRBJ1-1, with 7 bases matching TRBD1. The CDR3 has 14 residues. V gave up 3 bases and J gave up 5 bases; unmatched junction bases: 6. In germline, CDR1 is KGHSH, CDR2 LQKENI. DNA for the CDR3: TGTGCCAGCTCACCGGCGTCAGGGGGGACTGAAGCTTTCTTT. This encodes CASSPASGGTEAFF.